A selection of T cell receptor beta chains follows, all from one sample in a study of OX40 agonist ivuxolimab in advanced cancers. Clones were sequenced by immunoSEQ multiplex PCR, and TCRdb holds only the in-frame ones, with some missing. The sample contains roughly 19,000 clones, approximately 84% of which appear only once. The sample in question was CD4+ or CD8+ T cells sorted from blood, obtained in a trial of the OX40 agonist ivuxolimab. The source of these receptors is an adult with an advanced solid tumor such as melanoma, head and neck, liver or kidney cancer. CDR3s leave out the opening cysteine and the closing phenylalanine or tryptophan.

v_call	j_call	cdr3_aa
TRBV7-9	TRBJ2-7	ASSSQRGLAGGEQY
TRBV4-1	TRBJ1-4	ASSQVGQGAGNEKLF
TRBV28	TRBJ1-5	ASSVENQPQH
TRBV7-2	TRBJ2-3	ASSLAPSGTTDTQY
TRBV5-1	TRBJ2-6	ASSFDSGANVLT
TRBV30	TRBJ2-5	AWDYRVSETQY
TRBV4-1	TRBJ2-5	ASSQAASGPEETQY
TRBV7-3	TRBJ2-3	ASSLSGVRGDTQY
TRBV7-8	TRBJ2-1	ASSLRLAGVWEQF
TRBV30	TRBJ2-6	AWSLSQGGSGANVLT
TRBV11-2	-	ASSLVSGTDRYEQY
TRBV14	TRBJ2-5	ASSQGGGGETQY
TRBV7-9	TRBJ1-5	ASSFSGRYQPQH
TRBV5-6	TRBJ1-2	ASNRRDRGGGYT
TRBV27	TRBJ1-1	ASSSWSGTEAF
TRBV7-3	TRBJ2-3	ASSLQAGVADTQY
TRBV30	TRBJ2-7	AWSVQGREQY
TRBV6-5	TRBJ2-1	ASSYGSYHEQF
TRBV7-2	TRBJ1-2	ASRQVSRGYGYT
TRBV19	TRBJ1-5	ASSIADRISNQPQH
TRBV6-5	TRBJ2-7	ASSEWTSGNYEQY
TRBV5-1	TRBJ2-2	ASSLDVANTGELF
TRBV30	TRBJ2-1	AWSVSLSDSSYNEQF
TRBV28	TRBJ2-7	ASSAGGDEQY
TRBV19	TRBJ2-1	ASRLTGLSSNEQF
TRBV6-5	TRBJ1-2	ASSRGQGGYT
TRBV6-5	TRBJ1-5	ASSYSGTANQPQH
TRBV6-1	TRBJ2-2	ASTRDGSGELF
TRBV7-9	TRBJ2-3	ASSLSVGRTDTQY
TRBV30	TRBJ2-1	AWEKRSSSYNEQF
TRBV7-6	TRBJ1-5	ASSPRADQPQH
TRBV5-4	TRBJ2-5	ASSSGLAGQETQY
TRBV28	TRBJ2-7	ASSTGTSGYEQY
TRBV5-4	TRBJ2-5	ASSLVASHGGGTQY
TRBV2	TRBJ2-1	ASSAGTKYNEQF
TRBV9	TRBJ2-1	ASSTTSGSQYNEQF
TRBV13	TRBJ2-7	ASSHGDQGAYEQY
TRBV19	TRBJ2-2	ASKWTGNVGGELF
TRBV28	TRBJ2-5	ASSSLAGRGGETQY
TRBV6-6	TRBJ1-5	ASRGTGGQPQH